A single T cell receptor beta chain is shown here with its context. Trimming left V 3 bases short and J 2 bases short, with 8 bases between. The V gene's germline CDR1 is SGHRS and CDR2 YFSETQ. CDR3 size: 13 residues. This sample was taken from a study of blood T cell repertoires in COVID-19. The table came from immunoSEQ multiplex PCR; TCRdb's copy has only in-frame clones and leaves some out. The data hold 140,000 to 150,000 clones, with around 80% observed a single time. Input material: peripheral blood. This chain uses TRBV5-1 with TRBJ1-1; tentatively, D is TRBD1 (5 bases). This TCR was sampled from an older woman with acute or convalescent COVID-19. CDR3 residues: CASSSRVNTEAFF. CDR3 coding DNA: TGCGCCAGCAGCTCCAGGGTTAACACTGAAGCTTTCTTT.